This note documents a single T cell receptor beta chain sequence. The target of this receptor is not known. One base away lies a much larger clone, so this may be a sequencing read error. This sample was included in a study of tumor-infiltrating lymphocytes in primary liver carcinoma (dated by TCRdb to the late 2010s). For context, the study as a whole: Of the five patients (three men and two women, aged 30 to 69 years), four had hepatocellular carcinoma and one had combined HCC and intrahepatic cholangiocarcinoma. Samples yielded roughly 3.5 to 7.13 million productive TCRbeta reads; read depth did not differ significantly between tissue types. The five patients had tumors of stage T1-T3 N0M0, with maximum diameters ranging from about 4.2 to 10 cm. For each liver tumor, the study sampled five regions along with adjacent normal tissue and blood, and applied TCRbeta repertoire sequencing, expression microarrays and whole-exome sequencing. The roughly 25 tumor region samples were profiled with Agilent mRNA microarrays so that TCRbeta repertoire diversity could be related to the local molecular phenotype. Repertoires from technical replicates were highly reproducible, with mean shared-clone rates about 0.9 and correlation coefficients above 0.95. A total of about 35 specimens from 5 patients, comprising approximately 25 tumor regions, 5 adjacent noncancerous liver tissues and 5 peripheral blood samples, were covered by TCRbeta repertoire sequencing. On the study overall, not on this receptor specifically: Only 4 to 6 patients were included in the study, and the authors note that the findings should be validated in a larger study. Comparison of CD4+ and CD8+ T cell repertoires was precluded by the use of bulk unsorted samples. Repertoire overlap was found to be higher between tumor regions (mean approximately 35%) than between tumor-adjacent (roughly 17%) or tumor-blood (about 14%) pairs, consistent with antigen-driven expansion. Only about 7.5-25% of top clones were found in all five regions of a tumor, suggesting spatial heterogeneity of tumor-infiltrating T cells. Because only the TCR beta chain was sequenced and unpaired alpha chains were not captured, true repertoire diversity is likely underestimated. A significantly larger repertoire fraction was made up by the top 250 clones in tumors than in blood (p = 0.039).

Total RNA and DNA were co-extracted without cell sorting from 20-30 mg of bulk tissue using the AllPrep DNA/RNA mini kit. Between late 2015 and March 2016, about 5 patients in China with histopathologically diagnosed primary liver carcinoma had surgical resection. At the time of sampling, the patients had chronic HBV infection and had not received any treatment. Five spatially separated regions were sampled from each tumor: the superior, inferior, left-lateral and right-lateral poles, plus the tumor centre. More than 85% viable tumor cells were found by histology in every tumor sample. Pieces of fresh tumor and adjacent tissue were cut in half, with one half kept in RNAlater at -80 degrees C and the other half sent for histology. According to the germline V gene (reference sequence), CDR1 reads SEHNR and CDR2 reads FQNEAQ. Measured from the cysteine to the phenylalanine, the CDR3 is 15 residues long. CDR3 DNA only is kept here, 45 bases in frame from base 1.

TCRbeta-specific cDNA was reverse-transcribed from approximately 500 ng total RNA using a constant-region primer and ProtoScript II reverse transcriptase. Three nested multiplex PCR rounds, following a slightly modified ARM-PCR procedure, were used to build the TCRbeta libraries. Multiplex TRBV1-TRBV30 forward primers and a Cbeta reverse primer were used in the first two PCR rounds, each of which was run for around 10 cycles. A final 25-cycle PCR with Deep VentR polymerase added sample barcodes and Illumina adapters. Before sequencing, amplicons of 200-500 bp were purified from gel using a QIAquick gel extraction kit. An Illumina HiSeq 2500 was used to sequence the TCRbeta amplicons with 250-bp paired-end reads. The published analysis was carried out like this. To recover full CDR3 sequences, reads were quality-trimmed using Trimmomatic v0.33 and paired reads were then merged using FLASH v1.2.11. V, D and J germline segments were assigned to the rearranged TCRbeta sequences by MiGEC v1.2.1b. Clonotype statistics, along with Shannon-Wiener diversity indices, were calculated using VDJtools v1.0.0. To reduce sampling bias, subsequent analyses other than the diversity analysis used only the 250 most abundant clonotypes in each sample. TCRdb itself trimmed the public reads at Q25 with fastp, ran MiXCR and retained productive beta chains. Rows matching on CDR3 protein sequence are summarized as one entry with the most common DNA and genes. What appears here as the V and J calls and clone size reflects TCRdb's work, not the paper's. This sample comprises tens of thousands of distinct CDR3 sequences, 71% of them detected only once. The ten largest clones add up to about 40% of the sample.

The receptor comes from a man aged 40-50 years with primary liver carcinoma and hepatitis B virus infection. The chain is encoded by TRBV7-9 joined to TRBJ2-1; the D gene is unclear. Sequenced: liver tumor tissue from sampling region 4. The cell subset or site label of this sample denotes: tumor region T4, right-lateral pole. The DNA sequence follows: TGTGCCAGCGGCTTAGTTCTAGAGTACCCCACTGAGCAGTTCTTC. Its coded protein is CASGLVLEYPTEQFF.